This TCR beta chain appears in the sequencing data of a study of blood T cells in healthy people across ages. The authors ran a second PCR of 7 to 11 cycles using a sample-barcoded 5' primer and a J-beta primer mix. Every cDNA was tagged by a template-switch adaptor with 12 random nucleotides. TCRdb reprocessed the 5' RACE reads with MiXCR, giving one entry per CDR3 protein. The sample includes 1.5 million or so distinct CDR3 sequences, about 40% of them seen just once. Notes on the study in general: Unsorted PBMCs prevented conclusive naive versus antigen-experienced comparison.

J was trimmed by 9 bases and V by 3 bases; bases with no gene match: 10. CDR1 is DFQATT, CDR2 SNEGSKA, per germline (reference sequence). CDR3 size: 13 residues. Concerning this clonotype: Its antigen is as yet unknown.

The sample was blood. The origin of this receptor is a woman aged 18-29 years in good health. The chain links TRBV20-1 to TRBJ2-7; the match to TRBD1 covers 8 bases. Here the CDR3 DNA reads TGCAGTGCTAGCGCAACCGCAGGGGGCACGCAGTACTTC. As protein: CSASATAGGTQYF.